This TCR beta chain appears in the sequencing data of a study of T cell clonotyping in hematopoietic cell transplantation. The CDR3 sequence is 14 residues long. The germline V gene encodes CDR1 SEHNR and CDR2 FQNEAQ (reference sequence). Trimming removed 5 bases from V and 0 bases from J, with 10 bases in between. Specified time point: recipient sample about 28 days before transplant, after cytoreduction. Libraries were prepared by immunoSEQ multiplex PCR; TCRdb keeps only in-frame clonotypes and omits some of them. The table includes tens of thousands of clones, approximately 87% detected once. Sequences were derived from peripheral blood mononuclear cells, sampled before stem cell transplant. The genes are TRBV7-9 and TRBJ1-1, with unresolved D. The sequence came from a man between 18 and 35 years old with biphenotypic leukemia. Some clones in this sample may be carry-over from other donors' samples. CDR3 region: CASSPEWVNTEAFF. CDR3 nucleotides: TGTGCCAGCAGCCCAGAATGGGTGAACACTGAAGCTTTCTTT.